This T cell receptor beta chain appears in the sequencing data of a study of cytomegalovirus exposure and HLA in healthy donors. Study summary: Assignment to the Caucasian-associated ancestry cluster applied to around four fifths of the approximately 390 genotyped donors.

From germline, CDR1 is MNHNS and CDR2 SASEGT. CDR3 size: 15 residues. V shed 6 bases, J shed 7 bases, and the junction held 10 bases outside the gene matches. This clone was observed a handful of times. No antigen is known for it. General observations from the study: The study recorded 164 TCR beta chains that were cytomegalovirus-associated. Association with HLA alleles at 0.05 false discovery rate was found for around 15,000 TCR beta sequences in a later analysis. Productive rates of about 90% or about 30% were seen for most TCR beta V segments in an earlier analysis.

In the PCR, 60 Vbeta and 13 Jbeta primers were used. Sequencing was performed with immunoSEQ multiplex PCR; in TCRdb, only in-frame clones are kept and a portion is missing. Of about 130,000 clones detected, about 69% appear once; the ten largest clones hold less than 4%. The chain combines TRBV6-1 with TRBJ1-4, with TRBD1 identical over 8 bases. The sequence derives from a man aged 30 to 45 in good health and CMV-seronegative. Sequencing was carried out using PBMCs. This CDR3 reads CASSFGQGFFEKLFF. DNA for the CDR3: TGTGCCAGCAGCTTCGGACAGGGTTTTTTTGAAAAACTGTTTTTT.